These 15 T cell receptor beta chains originate from one sample sequenced in a study of cytomegalovirus exposure and HLA in healthy donors. Use of 60 Vbeta and 13 Jbeta primers characterized the PCR. The protocol was immunoSEQ multiplex PCR, while the TCRdb copy is restricted to in-frame clones and leaves out a portion. The sample includes more than 95,000 clones, more than 75% of them seen just once. The specimen was PBMCs. The receptors here all came from a woman between 18 and 30 years old in good health and CMV-seropositive.

The chain carries TRBV6-5 and TRBJ2-5, with 10 bases matching TRBD2. Germline V gene lookup returns CDR1 MNHEY and CDR2 SVGAGI. V shed 6 bases, J shed 1 base, and the junction held 2 bases outside the gene matches. CDR3 length: 14 amino acids. The CDR3 bases are TGTGCCAGCAGGGCTAGCGGGGGCCAAGAGACCCAGTACTTC. This gives the protein CASRASGGQETQYF.

The chain is built from TRBV28 and TRBJ1-5; perhaps TRBD1 as D (6 bases). V lost 8 bases to trimming and J lost 8 bases, with 19 bases between them. The CDR3 runs to 14 residues. Germline V lookup: CDR1 MDHEN, CDR2 SYDVKM. CDR3 protein: CASLTQGPTEPQHF. The DNA of the CDR3 is TGTGCCAGCTTAACACAGGGCCCTACGGAGCCCCAGCATTTT.

The genes are TRBV2 and TRBJ1-4, with TRBD1 identical over 8 bases. The CDR3 has 13 residues. CDR1 and CDR2 (germline): SNHLY, FYNNEI. V trimming: 8 bases; J trimming: 5 bases; junction bases outside the gene matches: 4. In nucleotides, the CDR3 is TGTGCCAGCGGACGGACAGGGAATGAAAAACTGTTTTTT. Translating it yields CASGRTGNEKLFF.

This chain connects TRBV5-6 to TRBJ2-1, with a possible D match to TRBD2 (5 bases). V was clipped by 2 bases and J by 2 bases, with 11 bases between them. Germline CDR1 and CDR2: SGHDT and YYEEEE. CDR3 length equals 15 residues. CDR3 in DNA: TGTGCCAGCAGCTTCGTGGGAGAGCCCTACAATGAGCAGTTCTTC. Its translation: CASSFVGEPYNEQFF.

To note about this clone: The junction does not match germline at one end; this may be a read error. V and J are TRBV7-7 and TRBJ2-7; TRBD1 agrees at 11 bases. Germline-derived CDR1 and CDR2 are SSHAT and FNYEAQ (reference sequence). The CDR3 extends over 14 amino acids. CDR3 residues: CASSSGTGGYEQYF. DNA for the CDR3: TGTGCTAGCAGTTCCGGGACAGGGGGCTACGAGCAGTACTTC.

This clone turned up a few times. Here the CDR3 reads CASSETGSGYTF. CDR3 DNA: TGTGCCAGCAGTGAAACAGGGTCTGGCTACACCTTC. The chain links TRBV6-1 to TRBJ1-2, with D perhaps matching TRBD1 (6 bases). Per germline, CDR1 MNHNS and CDR2 SASEGT. The CDR3 runs 12 residues. V lost 2 bases and J lost 7, with 8 bases in between.

CDR3 region: CATQDRGRDYEQYF. In nucleotides, the CDR3 is TGTGCCACCCAAGACAGGGGGAGAGACTACGAGCAGTACTTC. The chain employs TRBV6-1 and TRBJ2-7; 9 positions agree with TRBD1. The CDR3 sequence is 14 residues long. Germline CDR1 is MNHNS and CDR2 is SASEGT. Trimming took 10 bases from V and 3 from J; bases not matched to a gene: 10.

J is TRBJ1-5 and V is TRBV7-9, with D perhaps matching TRBD1 (5 bases). The CDR3 covers 15 residues. The ends were cut back, 5 bases at V and 9 bases at J, with 20 bases in the middle. In germline, CDR1 is SEHNR, CDR2 FQNEAQ (reference sequence). Here the CDR3 DNA reads TGTGCCAGCAGCCCGGGGGTTCCTACAGCTCTGCCCCAGCATTTT. Translation: CASSPGVPTALPQHF.

The table lists this clone with a count of one. The chain couples TRBV11-2 to TRBJ1-2; weak D call: TRBD1 (6 bases). The germline V gene encodes CDR1 SGHAT and CDR2 FQNNGV. The CDR3 totals 15 residues. Trimming removed 8 bases at V and 4 bases at J, with 20 bases between. CDR3 region: CASGKIQGPSYGYTF. CDR3 sequence (DNA): TGTGCCAGCGGCAAGATTCAGGGGCCCTCCTATGGCTACACCTTC.

This chain joins TRBV7-3 and TRBJ2-7; tentative D call: TRBD2 (6 bases). The CDR3 spans 15 residues. The germline V and J ends were trimmed by 0 bases and 3 bases, with 12 bases remaining between them. Germline V lookup: CDR1 SGHTA, CDR2 FQGTGA. The CDR3 region has the DNA TGTGCCAGCAGCTTAACGGGAGGAGAGGTCTACGAGCAGTACTTC. Translated: CASSLTGGEVYEQYF.

The rearrangement joins TRBV5-4 to TRBJ1-4; 8 nucleotides agree with TRBD1. The CDR3 totals 17 residues. Germline CDR1 SGHNT, CDR2 YYREEE (reference sequence). The V and J ends lost 2 bases and 8 bases, in that order; junction bases with no gene match: 14. CDR3: CASSLNPGQGGTEKLFF. The CDR3 DNA reads as TGTGCCAGCAGCTTAAACCCCGGACAGGGTGGAACAGAAAAACTGTTTTTT.

The chain joins TRBV9 to TRBJ2-3; D is perhaps TRBD2 (5 bases). The CDR3 is 14 residues long. From germline, CDR1 is SGDLS and CDR2 YYNGEE. V lost 2 bases to trimming and J lost 3 bases, with 10 bases between them. The CDR3 nucleotides read TGTGCCAGCAGCGTGGGAGAAGGGACAGATACGCAGTATTTT. It specifies CASSVGEGTDTQYF. Supplemented by reference TRBV9 and TRBJ2-3, the full variable domain reads DSGVTQTPKHLITATGQRVTLRCSPRSGDLSVYWYQQSLDQGLQFLIQYYNGEERAKGNILERFSAQQFPDLHSELNLSSLELGDSALYFCASSVGEGTDTQYFGPGTRLTVL.

This rearrangement joins TRBV19 to TRBJ2-7; D might be TRBD1 (5 bases). Trimming removed 10 bases from V and 0 bases from J, with 22 bases in between. Germline CDR1 LNHDA, CDR2 SQIVND (reference sequence). This CDR3 contains 16 residues. Here the CDR3 DNA reads TGTGCCACCTCCCTAGGCCTGGCAGGGTTCTCCTACGAGCAGTACTTC. This encodes CATSLGLAGFSYEQYF.

This clone was seen a handful of times. Different DNA sequences within this sample yield the same CDR3. The rearrangement joins TRBV15 to TRBJ1-1, with no clear D. The germline V gene has CDR1 LNHNV and CDR2 YYDKDF (reference sequence). V was cut by 0 bases and J by 1 base, with 6 bases left in between. This CDR3 region has 14 residues. This CDR3 is CATSREGRNTEAFF. The CDR3 coding sequence is TGTGCCACCAGCAGAGAGGGGAGGAACACTGAAGCTTTCTTT.

The chain joins TRBV30 to TRBJ1-1, with D maybe TRBD1 (5 bases). Germline CDR1 reads GTSNPN; CDR2 reads SVGIG (reference sequence). The germline V and J ends were trimmed by 4 bases and 0 bases, with 9 bases remaining between them. This CDR3 region has 13 residues. The CDR3 DNA sequence: TGTGCCTGGACAGGGAACATGAACACTGAAGCTTTCTTT. Translating it yields CAWTGNMNTEAFF. Supplemented by reference TRBV30 and TRBJ1-1, the full variable domain reads SQTIHQWPATLVQPVGSPLSLECTVEGTSNPNLYWYRQAAGRGLQLLFYSVGIGQISSEVPQNLSASRPQDRQFILSSKKLLLSDSGFYLCAWTGNMNTEAFFGQGTRLTVV.